The 21 T cell receptor beta chains listed next were all sequenced from one sample in a study of blood T cell repertoires in COVID-19. The protocol was immunoSEQ multiplex PCR, while the TCRdb copy is restricted to in-frame clones and leaves out a portion. This table holds around 120,000 clones, about four fifths found once. Material: peripheral blood. These receptors originate from a man aged 40-49 years with active or convalescent COVID-19.

The gene calls are TRBV18 and TRBJ1-5; D not certain. This CDR3 contains 14 residues. V lost 2 bases, J lost 9 bases, and 14 bases lay in between. Germline lookup yields CDR1 KGHSH and CDR2 LQKENI. CDR3 sequence: CASSPSGGGGPQHF. The CDR3 DNA reads as TGTGCCAGCTCACCATCGGGCGGAGGCGGGCCCCAGCATTTT.

The chain employs TRBV19 and TRBJ2-5, with D possibly matching TRBD2 (5 bases). CDR3 size: 11 residues. CDR1 and CDR2 from the germline V gene are LNHDA and SQIVND (reference sequence). CDR3 sequence: CDIALKETQYF. CDR3 coding DNA: TGTGATATAGCGCTAAAAGAGACCCAGTACTTC.

The chain employs TRBV25-1 and TRBJ2-3, with TRBD1 as a possible D gene (6 bases). The CDR3 covers 16 residues. V lost 3 bases to trimming and J lost 3 bases, with 16 bases between them. Germline V gene lookup returns CDR1 MGHDK and CDR2 SYGVNS. The CDR3 nucleotides read TGTGCCAGCAGTGAGAGTAGGGGGAGAGCGACAGATACGCAGTATTTT. It yields the protein CASSESRGRATDTQYF.

The rearrangement links TRBV12-3 or TRBV12-4 to TRBJ2-4, with D unclear. Between the trimmed V and J ends, which lost 7 bases and 3 bases, there was a span of 7 bases. This CDR3 contains 12 residues. CDR3 nucleotides: TGTGCCAGCACAGATGGCAAAAACATTCAGTACTTC. Its translation: CASTDGKNIQYF.

The J gene is TRBJ2-2, the V gene TRBV5-1; TRBD1 matches at 10 bases. Per germline, CDR1 SGHRS and CDR2 YFSETQ. After removal of 4 bases from V and 5 bases from J, the junction contained 5 bases not matched to a gene. This CDR3 has 15 residues. Here the CDR3 DNA reads TGCGCCAGCAGCCCCGGGACAGGGGAGACCGGGGAGCTGTTTTTT. It is translated as CASSPGTGETGELFF. The complete variable domain, with remaining parts taken from reference TRBV5-1 and TRBJ2-2, reads KAGVTQTPRYLIKTRGQQVTLSCSPISGHRSVSWYQQTPGQGLQFLFEYFSETQRNKGNFPGRFSGRQFSNSRSEMNVSTLELGDSALYLCASSPGTGETGELFFGEGSRLTVL.

J is TRBJ2-2 and V is TRBV19; the match to TRBD1 covers 12 bases. The germline V gene encodes CDR1 LNHDA and CDR2 SQIVND (reference sequence). The trim removed 4 bases at V and 7 bases at J, leaving 7 bases unmatched. The CDR3 runs 16 residues. CDR3 in DNA: TGTGCCAGTAGTAGCACCGGGACAGGGGGCATCGGGGAGCTGTTTTTT. Residues: CASSSTGTGGIGELFF.

The V call is TRBV12-3 or TRBV12-4, the J call TRBJ2-7; D is possibly TRBD1 (6 bases). The CDR3 consists of 13 residues. The V gene lost 3 bases and the J gene lost 4 bases, with 10 bases spanning the gap. The CDR3 DNA follows: TGTGCCAGCAGTTTTCAACAGGGTTACGAGCAGTACTTC. Translated, it gives CASSFQQGYEQYF.

This chain uses TRBV3-1 (or the pseudogene TRBV3-2) with TRBJ2-5, with D unclear. V dropped 1 base and J dropped 9 bases, with 6 bases sitting between them. The CDR3 sequence is 11 residues long. Germline CDR1 and CDR2: LGHDT and YNNKEL (reference sequence). The CDR3, as DNA: TGTGCCAGCAGCCAAGTACGGGCCCAGTACTTC. It translates to CASSQVRAQYF.

The chain links TRBV10-3 to TRBJ2-7; D is perhaps TRBD2 (6 bases). Trimming left V 8 bases short and J 3 bases short, with 11 bases between. The CDR3 has 12 residues. Germline CDR1 reads ENHRY; CDR2 reads SYGVKD. In nucleotides, the CDR3 is TGTGCCATCGCCGGGGGAGTCTACGAGCAGTACTTC. Encoded protein: CAIAGGVYEQYF.

This clone has only one observation. V and J are TRBV6-5 and TRBJ1-3; D remains unclear. Deletions cut 10 bases from V and 7 bases from J, with 17 bases between. Germline V gives CDR1 MNHEY, CDR2 SVGAGI. This CDR3 contains 13 residues. In nucleotides, the CDR3 is TGTGCCACCGACATTTCTGCCAGCAACACCATATATTTT. Its translation: CATDISASNTIYF.

In DNA, the CDR3 is TGTGCCTTCGGGAGGGGCCATGAGCAGTTCTTC. Translated: CAFGRGHEQFF. This chain uses TRBV30 with TRBJ2-1; 8 bases agree with TRBD2. Trimming at V came to 7 bases and at J to 8 bases, leaving 4 bases not matched to a gene. CDR1 GTSNPN and CDR2 SVGIG come from the germline V gene (reference sequence). The CDR3 runs to 11 residues.

The rearrangement joins TRBV5-1 to TRBJ2-7; 7 bases match TRBD1. Germline CDR1 reads SGHRS; CDR2 reads YFSETQ. J gave up 2 bases and V 4 bases, and 6 bases lay outside the gene matches. This CDR3 has 14 residues. The CDR3, as DNA: TGCGCCAGCAGCGGGGACAGCCGGCCCTACGAGCAGTACTTC. Its translation: CASSGDSRPYEQYF.

This clone was counted a few times. The V gene is TRBV7-6, the J gene TRBJ2-7; a possible D gene is TRBD1 (6 bases). This CDR3 spans 15 amino acids. Germline V gene data show CDR1 as SGHVS and CDR2 as FNYEAQ. The V and J ends lost 1 base and 9 bases respectively, with 19 bases between them. The chain's CDR3 is CASSLEGGTGSGQYF. The CDR3 coding sequence is TGTGCCAGCAGCTTAGAAGGGGGAACAGGAAGCGGGCAGTACTTC.

The chain carries TRBV4-2 and TRBJ1-6; maybe TRBD1 (6 bases). Between the trimmed V and J ends, which lost 3 bases and 6 bases, there was a span of 15 bases. The CDR3 is 16 residues long. The germline gives CDR1 LGHNA, CDR2 YNFKEQ. Here the CDR3 DNA reads TGTGCCAGCAGCCAGGGGGCCATTGTCTCTAATTCACCCCTCCACTTT. Residues: CASSQGAIVSNSPLHF.

The genes are TRBV5-1 and TRBJ1-4; tentatively, D is TRBD1 (5 bases). V dropped 2 bases and J dropped 4 bases, with 9 bases sitting between them. Germline V gene sequence: CDR1 SGHRS, CDR2 YFSETQ. The CDR3 covers 14 residues. CDR3 protein: CASSFGGFNEKLFF. The CDR3 region has the DNA TGCGCCAGCAGCTTCGGGGGGTTTAATGAAAAACTGTTTTTT.

The chain uses TRBV7-9 and TRBJ2-1, with 9 bases lining up with TRBD2. The J segment lost 3 bases and the V segment lost 1 base, leaving 7 bases of the junction unmatched. CDR1 and CDR2 from the germline V gene are SEHNR and FQNEAQ (reference sequence). This CDR3 region has 17 residues. The CDR3 protein is CASSLGSGGQIYNEQFF. The CDR3 DNA reads TGTGCCAGCAGCTTAGGAAGCGGGGGGCAGATCTACAATGAGCAGTTCTTC.

The V call is TRBV5-1, the J call TRBJ2-3; the match to TRBD2 covers 14 bases. CDR3 length: 17 residues. J gave up 3 bases and V 4 bases, and 7 bases lay outside the gene matches. Germline V gives CDR1 SGHRS, CDR2 YFSETQ. For the CDR3, the DNA is TGCGCCAGCAGCCCGACTAGCGGGGGGGCTTTGACAGATACGCAGTATTTT. It codes for CASSPTSGGALTDTQYF.

The chain links TRBV3-1 (or the pseudogene TRBV3-2) to TRBJ1-3; D remains unclear. The V gene's germline CDR1 is LGHDT and CDR2 YNNKEL (reference sequence). The CDR3 extends over 15 amino acids. V was clipped by 4 bases and J by 1 base, with 11 bases between them. The DNA of the CDR3 is TGTGCCAGCAGCCTCAGGACGGGATCTGGAAACACCATATATTTT. It translates to CASSLRTGSGNTIYF.

The J gene is TRBJ1-2, the V gene TRBV4-3, with 9 positions matching TRBD1. The CDR3 loop spans 15 amino acids. Looked up from germline, CDR1 is LGHNA and CDR2 is YSLEER. J lost 4 bases, V lost 4 bases, and 7 bases had no gene match. CDR3: CASSPRDRDAYGYTF. The DNA for the CDR3 is TGCGCCAGCAGCCCCCGGGACAGGGACGCCTATGGCTACACCTTC.

This clone has a single count. The gene calls are TRBV18 and TRBJ2-3, with 7 nucleotides matching TRBD2. Germline CDR1 and CDR2: KGHSH and LQKENI. The J segment lost 3 bases and the V segment lost 3 bases, leaving 0 bases of the junction unmatched. The CDR3 loop spans 13 amino acids. DNA for the CDR3: TGTGCCAGCTCACCCGGGGGGACAGATACGCAGTATTTT. Translation gives CASSPGGTDTQYF.

V is TRBV7-8 and J is TRBJ2-5; D is possibly TRBD1 (6 bases). This CDR3 region has 16 residues. With 0 bases removed from V and 4 bases from J, the gap between germline ends came to 15 bases. Germline V CDR1 and CDR2: SGHVS, FQNEAQ. The CDR3 spells CASSLAYTGLSETQYF. The CDR3 DNA reads TGTGCCAGCAGCTTAGCGTATACAGGGCTTTCAGAGACCCAGTACTTC.